In this sample, the clone carrying this TCR beta chain turned up a few times. This specimen comes from a study of cytomegalovirus exposure and HLA in healthy donors. Germline-derived CDR1 and CDR2 are SGHRS and YFSETQ. The CDR3 contains 16 residues. V was pared by 5 bases and J by 7 bases, with 14 bases of the junction left unmatched. The primer mix had 60 Vbeta and 13 Jbeta primers. Libraries were prepared by immunoSEQ multiplex PCR; TCRdb keeps only in-frame clonotypes and omits some of them. The data show some 220,000 clones, with 70% to 85% seen just once and more than 0.5% held by the top ten. The gene calls are TRBV5-1 and TRBJ2-7, with TRBD1 matching 11 bases. Sequenced input: PBMCs. This clonotype was obtained from a woman aged 40 to 50 in good health and CMV-seronegative. The CDR3 DNA reads TGCGCCAGCAGTCCGAAGATAGGACAGGGGGCGAGGGAGCAGTACTTC. The encoded protein is CASSPKIGQGAREQYF.